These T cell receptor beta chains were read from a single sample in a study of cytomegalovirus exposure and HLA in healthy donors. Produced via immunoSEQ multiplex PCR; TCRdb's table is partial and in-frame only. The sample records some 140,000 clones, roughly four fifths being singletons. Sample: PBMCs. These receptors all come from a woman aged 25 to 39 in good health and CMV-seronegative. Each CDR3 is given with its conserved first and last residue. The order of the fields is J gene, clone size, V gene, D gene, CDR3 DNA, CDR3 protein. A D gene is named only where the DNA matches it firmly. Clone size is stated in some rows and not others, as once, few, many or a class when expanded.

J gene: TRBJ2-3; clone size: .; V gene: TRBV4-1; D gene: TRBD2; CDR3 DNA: TGCGCCAGCAGCCAGGGACTAGCAAATACGCAGTATTTT; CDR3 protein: CASSQGLANTQYF
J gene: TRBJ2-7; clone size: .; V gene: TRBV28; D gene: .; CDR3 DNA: TGTGCCAGCAACTGGGGGCAGGAGTCCTACGAGCAGTACTTC; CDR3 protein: CASNWGQESYEQYF
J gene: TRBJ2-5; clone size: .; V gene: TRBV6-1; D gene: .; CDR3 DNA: TGTGCCAGCAGTGGTCAGGGCGCGGGACAAGAGACCCAGTACTTC; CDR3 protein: CASSGQGAGQETQYF
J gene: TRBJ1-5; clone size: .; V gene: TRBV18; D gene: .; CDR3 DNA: TGTGCCAGCTCACCATTTGCACAGAGCAATCAGCCCCAGCATTTT; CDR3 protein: CASSPFAQSNQPQHF
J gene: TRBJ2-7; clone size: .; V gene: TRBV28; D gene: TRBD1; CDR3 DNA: TGTGCCAGCAGCACGACAGGGGGCTCCTACGAGCAGTACTTC; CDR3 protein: CASSTTGGSYEQYF
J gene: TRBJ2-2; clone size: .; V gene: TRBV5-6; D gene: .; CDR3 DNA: TGTGCCAGCAGCTTGGGGACGCAGGGGTACACCGGGGAGCTGTTTTTT; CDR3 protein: CASSLGTQGYTGELFF
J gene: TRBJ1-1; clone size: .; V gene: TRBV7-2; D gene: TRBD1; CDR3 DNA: TGTGCCAGCAGCACGAGGGGGCAGTACACTGAAGCTTTCTTT; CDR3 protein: CASSTRGQYTEAFF
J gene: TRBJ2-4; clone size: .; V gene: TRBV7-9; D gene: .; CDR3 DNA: TGTGCCAGCAGCCCTCTGGGGGGTCTAGCCAAAAACATTCAGTACTTC; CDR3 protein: CASSPLGGLAKNIQYF
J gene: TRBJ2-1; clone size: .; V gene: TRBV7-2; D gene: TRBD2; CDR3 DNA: TGTGCCAGCAGCTTCGGCGGGGGGGGCTACAATGAGCAGTTCTTC; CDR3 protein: CASSFGGGGYNEQFF
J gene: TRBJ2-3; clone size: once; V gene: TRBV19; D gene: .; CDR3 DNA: TGTGCCAGCACCTCAAGGGGGGGGAGGTCAGATACGCAGTATTTT; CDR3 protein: CASTSRGGRSDTQYF
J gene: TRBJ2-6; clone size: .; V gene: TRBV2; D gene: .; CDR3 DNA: TGTGCCAGCACGGGGGGCGGTGGCCGTGGGGCCAACGTCCTGACTTTC; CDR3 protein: CASTGGGGRGANVLTF
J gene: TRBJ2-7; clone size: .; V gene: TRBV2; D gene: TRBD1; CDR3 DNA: TGTGCCAGCAGTGGATGGACAGGCCCCACGGAGCAGTACTTC; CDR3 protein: CASSGWTGPTEQYF
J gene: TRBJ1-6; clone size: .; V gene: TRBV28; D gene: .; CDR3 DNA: TGTGCCACCCTTGGGGGGGCGTCAGCGTTAGGATCACCCCTCCACTTT; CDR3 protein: CATLGGASALGSPLHF
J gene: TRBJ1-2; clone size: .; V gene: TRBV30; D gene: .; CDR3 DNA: TGTGCCTGGAGTCTAGGGGGATTTGGCTACACCTTC; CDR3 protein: CAWSLGGFGYTF
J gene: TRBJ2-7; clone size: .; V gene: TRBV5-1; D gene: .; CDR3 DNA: TGCGCCAGCAGCTTGAGCCAGGCCTCCTACGAGCAGTACTTC; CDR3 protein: CASSLSQASYEQYF
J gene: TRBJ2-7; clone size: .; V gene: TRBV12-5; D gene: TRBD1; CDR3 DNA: TGTGCTAGTGGCGCCGGGACAGGACCTGAGCAGTACTTC; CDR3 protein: CASGAGTGPEQYF
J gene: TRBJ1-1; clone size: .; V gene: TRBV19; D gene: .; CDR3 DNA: TGTGCCAGTGGCGGAATCTTGAACACTGAAGCTTTCTTT; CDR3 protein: CASGGILNTEAFF
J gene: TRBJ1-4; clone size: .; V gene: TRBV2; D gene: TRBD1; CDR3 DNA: TGTGCCAGCAGTAACCAGGGGGCCAGAGAGGAAAAACTGTTTTTT; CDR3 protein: CASSNQGAREEKLFF
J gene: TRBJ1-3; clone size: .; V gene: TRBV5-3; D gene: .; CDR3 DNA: TGTGCCAGAAGGTCGGGTCGGCAGGGGGGAAACACCATATATTTT; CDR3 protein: CARRSGRQGGNTIYF
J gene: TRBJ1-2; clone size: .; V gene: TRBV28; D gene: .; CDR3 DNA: TGTGCCAGCAGTCAGATCAGGCCAGACTATGGCTACACCTTC; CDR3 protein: CASSQIRPDYGYTF
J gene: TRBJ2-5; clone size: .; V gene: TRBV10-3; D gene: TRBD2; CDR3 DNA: TGTGCCATCAGTGGACGGACTAGCGGCAGACAAGAGACCCAGTACTTC; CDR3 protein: CAISGRTSGRQETQYF
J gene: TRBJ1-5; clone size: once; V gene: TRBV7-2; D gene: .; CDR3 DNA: TGTGCCAGCAGCCCCAGGGGTACCAATCAGCCCCAGCATTTT; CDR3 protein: CASSPRGTNQPQHF
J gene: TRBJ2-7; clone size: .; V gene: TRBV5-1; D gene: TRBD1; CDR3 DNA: TGCGCCAGCAGCCGACGCCATGTTACAGGGGTCGACGAGCAGTACTTC; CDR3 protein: CASSRRHVTGVDEQYF
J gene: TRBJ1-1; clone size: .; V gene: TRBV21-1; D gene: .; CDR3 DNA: TGTGCCAGCAGCAGACCGACTTCAGGGGCTGACACTGAAGCTTTCTTT; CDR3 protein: CASSRPTSGADTEAFF